These T cell receptor beta chains were read from a single sample in a study of control samples from healthy donors and cancer patients. TCRdb keeps only in-frame clones here, not all; method: immunoSEQ multiplex PCR. The sample lists roughly 220,000 clones, 90% to 95% occurring once. The material sequenced was blood. These TCRs come from a man in his fifties in good health. CDR3s include the opening cysteine and the closing phenylalanine or tryptophan. The D gene is left open where the match is weak. A row's size may be missing; if present it is once, few, many or a size class.

V gene: TRBV6-1
J gene: TRBJ2-3
clone size: NA
D gene: NA
CDR3 protein: CASSDWAGVTDTQYF
CDR3 DNA: TGTGCCAGCAGTGATTGGGCAGGGGTGACAGATACGCAGTATTTT

V gene: TRBV7-2
J gene: TRBJ2-2
clone size: NA
D gene: TRBD2
CDR3 protein: CASSFSGPNTGELFF
CDR3 DNA: TGTGCCAGCAGCTTTAGCGGGCCTAACACCGGGGAGCTGTTTTTT

V gene: TRBV1
J gene: TRBJ2-3
clone size: NA
D gene: NA
CDR3 protein: CTRELAGGITDTQYF
CDR3 DNA: TGCACCAGAGAACTAGCGGGGGGTATCACAGATACGCAGTATTTT

V gene: TRBV7-9
J gene: TRBJ2-5
clone size: NA
D gene: NA
CDR3 protein: CASSSNSGAFPPRETQYF
CDR3 DNA: TGTGCCAGCAGCTCCAACTCCGGGGCCTTTCCCCCAAGAGAGACCCAGTACTTC

V gene: TRBV9
J gene: TRBJ2-3
clone size: NA
D gene: NA
CDR3 protein: CASSVDAMSTDTQYF
CDR3 DNA: TGTGCCAGCAGCGTAGACGCCATGAGCACAGATACGCAGTATTTT

V gene: TRBV4-2
J gene: TRBJ1-3
clone size: NA
D gene: NA
CDR3 protein: CASSQGGESGNTIYF
CDR3 DNA: TGTGCCAGCAGCCAAGGGGGAGAGTCTGGAAACACCATATATTTT

V gene: TRBV2
J gene: TRBJ2-1
clone size: NA
D gene: NA
CDR3 protein: CASRDGPYNEQFF
CDR3 DNA: TGTGCCAGCAGGGACGGCCCCTACAATGAGCAGTTCTTC

V gene: TRBV6-2/TRBV6-3
J gene: TRBJ2-7
clone size: once
D gene: NA
CDR3 protein: CASSDTYEQYF
CDR3 DNA: TGTGCCAGCAGTGACACCTACGAGCAGTACTTC

V gene: TRBV4-3
J gene: TRBJ1-6
clone size: NA
D gene: TRBD1
CDR3 protein: CASSQGGQGPSPLHF
CDR3 DNA: TGCGCCAGCAGCCAAGGAGGACAGGGCCCATCACCCCTCCACTTT

V gene: TRBV4-2
J gene: TRBJ1-5
clone size: NA
D gene: NA
CDR3 protein: CASSQEGVQPQHF
CDR3 DNA: TGTGCCAGCAGCCAAGAAGGGGTTCAGCCCCAGCATTTT

V gene: TRBV9
J gene: TRBJ2-3
clone size: NA
D gene: TRBD1
CDR3 protein: CASSVGQDADTQYF
CDR3 DNA: TGTGCCAGCAGCGTGGGACAGGACGCAGATACGCAGTATTTT

V gene: TRBV19
J gene: TRBJ1-1
clone size: NA
D gene: NA
CDR3 protein: CASSIGVHNTEAFF
CDR3 DNA: TGTGCCAGTAGTATAGGGGTCCATAACACTGAAGCTTTCTTT

V gene: TRBV5-1
J gene: TRBJ1-2
clone size: once
D gene: NA
CDR3 protein: CASSSRGSGGYTF
CDR3 DNA: TGCGCCAGCAGCTCCCGGGGGTCGGGTGGCTACACCTTC

V gene: TRBV7-2
J gene: TRBJ2-7
clone size: NA
D gene: TRBD2
CDR3 protein: CASSTQVGSGGFNSYEQYF
CDR3 DNA: TGTGCCAGCAGCACCCAAGTTGGTAGCGGGGGCTTCAACTCCTACGAGCAGTACTTC

V gene: TRBV5-1
J gene: TRBJ1-1
clone size: once
D gene: NA
CDR3 protein: CASSLDRVVNTEAFF
CDR3 DNA: TGCGCCAGCAGCTTGGACAGGGTGGTTAACACTGAAGCTTTCTTT

V gene: TRBV19
J gene: TRBJ2-5
clone size: NA
D gene: NA
CDR3 protein: CASSIQRGGAETQYF
CDR3 DNA: TGTGCCAGTAGTATTCAGCGTGGGGGGGCCGAGACCCAGTACTTC

V gene: TRBV7-9
J gene: TRBJ1-4
clone size: NA
D gene: NA
CDR3 protein: CASSTRTEQKLFF
CDR3 DNA: TGTGCCAGCAGCACCAGGACAGAGCAGAAACTGTTTTTT

V gene: TRBV6-5
J gene: TRBJ1-6
clone size: NA
D gene: NA
CDR3 protein: CASSYSLAGGTPLHF
CDR3 DNA: TGTGCCAGCAGTTATTCACTTGCGGGGGGCACACCCCTCCACTTT

V gene: TRBV5-1
J gene: TRBJ2-7
clone size: NA
D gene: NA
CDR3 protein: CASSLGQNEQYF
CDR3 DNA: TGCGCCAGCAGCTTGGGACAGAACGAGCAGTACTTC

V gene: TRBV5-8
J gene: TRBJ1-3
clone size: once
D gene: TRBD1
CDR3 protein: CASSYRTGAGNTIYF
CDR3 DNA: TGTGCCAGCAGCTACCGGACAGGGGCTGGAAACACCATATATTTT

V gene: TRBV4-3
J gene: TRBJ1-4
clone size: NA
D gene: TRBD1
CDR3 protein: CASSLFPAADRVEEKLFF
CDR3 DNA: TGCGCCAGCAGCCTATTTCCGGCGGCGGACAGGGTAGAAGAAAAACTGTTTTTT

V gene: TRBV13
J gene: TRBJ2-7
clone size: once
D gene: NA
CDR3 protein: CASSFGQSSYEQYF
CDR3 DNA: TGTGCCAGCAGCTTTGGACAGAGCTCCTACGAGCAGTACTTC

V gene: TRBV5-4
J gene: TRBJ1-3
clone size: NA
D gene: NA
CDR3 protein: CASSQGTEWGNTIYF
CDR3 DNA: TGTGCCAGCAGCCAAGGGACCGAATGGGGAAACACCATATATTTT

V gene: TRBV19
J gene: TRBJ2-1
clone size: NA
D gene: NA
CDR3 protein: CASSITGSYNEQFF
CDR3 DNA: TGTGCCAGTAGTATAACTGGTTCCTACAATGAGCAGTTCTTC

V gene: TRBV5-1
J gene: TRBJ2-5
clone size: NA
D gene: NA
CDR3 protein: CASRWGPQETQYF
CDR3 DNA: TGCGCCAGCCGTTGGGGGCCACAAGAGACCCAGTACTTC

V gene: TRBV6-1
J gene: TRBJ2-5
clone size: NA
D gene: TRBD2
CDR3 protein: CASSEGAGLGETQYF
CDR3 DNA: TGTGCCAGCAGTGAGGGAGCGGGGTTGGGAGAGACCCAGTACTTC

V gene: TRBV29-1
J gene: TRBJ1-2
clone size: NA
D gene: TRBD1
CDR3 protein: CSAGTGTGAYGYTF
CDR3 DNA: TGCAGCGCTGGAACCGGGACAGGGGCCTATGGCTACACCTTC

V gene: TRBV30
J gene: TRBJ2-3
clone size: once
D gene: NA
CDR3 protein: CASNRGFGTDTQYF
CDR3 DNA: TGTGCCTCAAATAGGGGTTTCGGCACAGATACGCAGTATTTT

V gene: TRBV9
J gene: TRBJ1-3
clone size: NA
D gene: NA
CDR3 protein: CASSVGRRENTIYF
CDR3 DNA: TGTGCCAGCAGCGTGGGCAGGAGAGAAAACACCATATATTTT

V gene: TRBV27
J gene: TRBJ1-1
clone size: NA
D gene: NA
CDR3 protein: CASSSSEETGFMAFF
CDR3 DNA: TGTGCCAGCAGTTCATCCGAGGAGACAGGATTTATGGCTTTCTTT

V gene: TRBV2
J gene: TRBJ1-1
clone size: once
D gene: NA
CDR3 protein: CASSWGLSNTEAFF
CDR3 DNA: TGTGCCAGCAGTTGGGGACTGTCGAACACTGAAGCTTTCTTT

V gene: TRBV27
J gene: TRBJ2-7
clone size: NA
D gene: NA
CDR3 protein: CASSLSGGRVYEQYF
CDR3 DNA: TGTGCCAGCAGTTTATCGGGGGGGCGCGTCTACGAGCAGTACTTC

V gene: TRBV6-4
J gene: TRBJ2-1
clone size: NA
D gene: TRBD1
CDR3 protein: CASARTGDNEQFF
CDR3 DNA: TGTGCCAGCGCCCGGACAGGGGACAATGAGCAGTTCTTC

V gene: TRBV5-1
J gene: TRBJ2-5
clone size: NA
D gene: NA
CDR3 protein: CASSLGGVETQYF
CDR3 DNA: TGCGCCAGCAGCTTGGGAGGGGTGGAGACCCAGTACTTC

V gene: TRBV9
J gene: TRBJ2-1
clone size: NA
D gene: NA
CDR3 protein: CASSVASLSNEQFF
CDR3 DNA: TGTGCCAGCAGCGTAGCGTCGCTCTCCAATGAGCAGTTCTTC

V gene: TRBV5-1
J gene: TRBJ2-2
clone size: NA
D gene: NA
CDR3 protein: CASSSEGGRTGELFF
CDR3 DNA: TGCGCCAGCAGCTCTGAGGGGGGGCGCACCGGGGAGCTGTTTTTT

V gene: TRBV5-1
J gene: TRBJ1-2
clone size: NA
D gene: NA
CDR3 protein: CASSGGANYGYTF
CDR3 DNA: TGCGCCAGCAGCGGAGGCGCTAACTATGGCTACACCTTC